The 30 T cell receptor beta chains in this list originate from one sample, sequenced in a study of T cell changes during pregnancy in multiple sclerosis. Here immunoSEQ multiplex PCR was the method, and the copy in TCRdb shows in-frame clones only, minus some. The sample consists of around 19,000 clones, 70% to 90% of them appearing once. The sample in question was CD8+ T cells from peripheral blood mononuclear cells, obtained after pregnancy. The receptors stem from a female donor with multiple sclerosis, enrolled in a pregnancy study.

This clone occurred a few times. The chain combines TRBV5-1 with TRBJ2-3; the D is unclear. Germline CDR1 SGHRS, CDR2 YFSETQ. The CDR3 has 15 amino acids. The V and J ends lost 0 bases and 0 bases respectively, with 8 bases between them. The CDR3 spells CASSLGQASTDTQYF. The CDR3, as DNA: TGCGCCAGCAGCTTGGGGCAGGCGAGCACAGATACGCAGTATTTT. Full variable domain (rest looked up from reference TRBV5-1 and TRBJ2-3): KAGVTQTPRYLIKTRGQQVTLSCSPISGHRSVSWYQQTPGQGLQFLFEYFSETQRNKGNFPGRFSGRQFSNSRSEMNVSTLELGDSALYLCASSLGQASTDTQYFGPGTRLTVL.

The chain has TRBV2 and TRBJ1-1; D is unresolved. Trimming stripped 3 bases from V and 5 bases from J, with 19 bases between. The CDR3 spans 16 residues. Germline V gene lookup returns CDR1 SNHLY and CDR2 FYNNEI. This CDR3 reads CASSDRSESGKTEAFF. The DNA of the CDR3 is TGTGCCAGCAGTGACCGGTCGGAGTCGGGGAAAACTGAAGCTTTCTTT.

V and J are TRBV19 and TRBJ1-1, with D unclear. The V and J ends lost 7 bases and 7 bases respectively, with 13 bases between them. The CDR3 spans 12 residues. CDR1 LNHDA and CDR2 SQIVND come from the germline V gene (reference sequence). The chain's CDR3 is CASTSQPLEAFF. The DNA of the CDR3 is TGTGCCAGTACTAGCCAGCCACTTGAAGCTTTCTTT.

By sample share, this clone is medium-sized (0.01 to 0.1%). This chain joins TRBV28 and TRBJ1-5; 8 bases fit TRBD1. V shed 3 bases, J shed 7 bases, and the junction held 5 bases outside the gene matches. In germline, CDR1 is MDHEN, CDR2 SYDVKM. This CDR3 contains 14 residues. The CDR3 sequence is CASSLDREFQPQHF. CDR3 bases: TGTGCCAGCAGTTTGGACAGGGAGTTCCAGCCCCAGCATTTT.

The CDR3 nucleotides read TGCAGTGCCCCAGGGAATTCACCCCTCCACTTT. This codes for CSAPGNSPLHF. This chain joins TRBV20-1 and TRBJ1-6; possible D gene TRBD1, 5 bases. The CDR3 is made up of 11 amino acids. Trimming removed 6 bases at V and 7 bases at J, with 7 bases between. From germline, CDR1 is DFQATT and CDR2 SNEGSKA (reference sequence).

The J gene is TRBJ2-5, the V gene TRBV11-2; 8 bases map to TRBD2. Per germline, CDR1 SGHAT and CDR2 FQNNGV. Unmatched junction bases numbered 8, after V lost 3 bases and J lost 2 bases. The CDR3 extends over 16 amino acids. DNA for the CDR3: TGTGCCAGCAGCTTTTATCGCGGGGGGATACAAGAGACCCAGTACTTC. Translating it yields CASSFYRGGIQETQYF.

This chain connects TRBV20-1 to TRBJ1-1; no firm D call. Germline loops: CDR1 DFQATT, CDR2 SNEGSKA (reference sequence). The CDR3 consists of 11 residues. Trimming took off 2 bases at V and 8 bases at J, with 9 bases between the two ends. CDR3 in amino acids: CSARTGQEAFF. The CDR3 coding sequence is TGCAGTGCTAGAACGGGTCAGGAAGCTTTCTTT.

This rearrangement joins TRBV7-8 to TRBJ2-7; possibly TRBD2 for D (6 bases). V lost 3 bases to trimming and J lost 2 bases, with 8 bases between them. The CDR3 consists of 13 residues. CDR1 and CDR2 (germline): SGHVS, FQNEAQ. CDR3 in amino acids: CASSFGSTYEQYF. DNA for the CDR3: TGTGCCAGCAGCTTCGGGAGTACCTACGAGCAGTACTTC.

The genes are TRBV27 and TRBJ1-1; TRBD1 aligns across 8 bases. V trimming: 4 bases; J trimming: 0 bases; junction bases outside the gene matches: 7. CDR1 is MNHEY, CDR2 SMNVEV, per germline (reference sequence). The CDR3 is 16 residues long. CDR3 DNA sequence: TGTGCCAGCAGTTCCTTGGACAGGGTTCTGAACACTGAAGCTTTCTTT. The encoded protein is CASSSLDRVLNTEAFF.

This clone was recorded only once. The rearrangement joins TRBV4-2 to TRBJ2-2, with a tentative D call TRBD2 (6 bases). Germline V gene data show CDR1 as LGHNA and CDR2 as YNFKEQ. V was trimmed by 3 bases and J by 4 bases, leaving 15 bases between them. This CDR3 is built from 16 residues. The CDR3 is CASSHLGGGITGELFF. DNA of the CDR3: TGTGCCAGCAGCCATCTGGGGGGAGGAATCACCGGGGAGCTGTTTTTT.

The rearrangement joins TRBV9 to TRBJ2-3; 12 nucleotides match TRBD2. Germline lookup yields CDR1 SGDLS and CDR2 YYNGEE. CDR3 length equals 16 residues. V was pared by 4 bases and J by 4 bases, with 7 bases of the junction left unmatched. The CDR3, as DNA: TGTGCCAGCAGCCATAACGGACTAGCGGGACCAGATACGCAGTATTTT. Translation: CASSHNGLAGPDTQYF.

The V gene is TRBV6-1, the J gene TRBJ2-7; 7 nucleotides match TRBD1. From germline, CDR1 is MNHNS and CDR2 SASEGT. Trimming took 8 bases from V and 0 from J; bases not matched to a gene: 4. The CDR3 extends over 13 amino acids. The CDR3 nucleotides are TGTGCCAGCGAGGACAGGCGCTCCTACGAGCAGTACTTC. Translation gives CASEDRRSYEQYF.

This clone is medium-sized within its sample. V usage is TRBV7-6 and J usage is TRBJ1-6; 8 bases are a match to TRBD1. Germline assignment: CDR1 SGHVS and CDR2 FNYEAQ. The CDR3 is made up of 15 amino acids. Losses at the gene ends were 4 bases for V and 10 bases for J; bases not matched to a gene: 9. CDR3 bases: TGTGCCAGCAGCTACACGACAGGGGAGAACTCACCCCTCCACTTT. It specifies CASSYTTGENSPLHF. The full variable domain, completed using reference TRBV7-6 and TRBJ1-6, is GAGVSQSPRYKVTKRGQDVALRCDPISGHVSLYWYRQALGQGPEFLTYFNYEAQQDKSGLPNDRFSAERPEGSISTLTIQRTEQRDSAMYRCASSYTTGENSPLHFGNGTRLTVT.

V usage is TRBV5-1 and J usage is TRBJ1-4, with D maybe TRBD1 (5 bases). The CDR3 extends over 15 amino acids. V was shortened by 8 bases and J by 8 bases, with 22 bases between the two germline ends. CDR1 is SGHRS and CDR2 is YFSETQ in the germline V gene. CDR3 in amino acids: CASTPRGRASEKLFF. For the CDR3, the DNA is TGCGCCAGTACCCCCCGTGGCAGGGCGAGCGAAAAACTGTTTTTT.

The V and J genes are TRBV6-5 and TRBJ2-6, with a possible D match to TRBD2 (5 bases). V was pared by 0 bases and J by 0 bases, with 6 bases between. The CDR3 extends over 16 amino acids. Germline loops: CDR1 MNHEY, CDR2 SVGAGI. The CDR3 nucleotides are TGTGCCAGCAGTTACTCGGAGGCCTCTGGGGCCAACGTCCTGACTTTC. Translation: CASSYSEASGANVLTF.

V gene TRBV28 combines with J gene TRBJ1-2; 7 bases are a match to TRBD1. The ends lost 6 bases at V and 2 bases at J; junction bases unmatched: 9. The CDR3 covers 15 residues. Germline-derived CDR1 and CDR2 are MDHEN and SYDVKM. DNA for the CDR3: TGTGCCAGCAGCGACCCAGACAGGGAAAACTATGGCTACACCTTC. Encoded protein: CASSDPDRENYGYTF.

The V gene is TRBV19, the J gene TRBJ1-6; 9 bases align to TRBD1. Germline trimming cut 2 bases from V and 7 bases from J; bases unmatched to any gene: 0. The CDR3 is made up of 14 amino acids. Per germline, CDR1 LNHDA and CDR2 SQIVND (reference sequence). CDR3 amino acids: CASSITGGNSPLHF. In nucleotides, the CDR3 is TGTGCCAGTAGTATAACAGGGGGCAATTCACCCCTCCACTTT.

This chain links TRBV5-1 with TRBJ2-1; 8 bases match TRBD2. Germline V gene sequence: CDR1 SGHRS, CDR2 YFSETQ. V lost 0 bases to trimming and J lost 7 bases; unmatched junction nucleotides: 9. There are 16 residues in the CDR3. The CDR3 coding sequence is TGCGCCAGCAGCTTGGTGGGCGGGAGGTCTATGAATGAGCAGTTCTTC. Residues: CASSLVGGRSMNEQFF.

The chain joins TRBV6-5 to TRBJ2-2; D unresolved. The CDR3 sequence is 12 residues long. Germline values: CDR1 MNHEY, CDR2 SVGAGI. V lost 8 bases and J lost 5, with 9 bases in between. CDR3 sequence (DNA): TGTGCCAGCGAAGGAGAAACCGGGGAGCTGTTTTTT. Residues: CASEGETGELFF.

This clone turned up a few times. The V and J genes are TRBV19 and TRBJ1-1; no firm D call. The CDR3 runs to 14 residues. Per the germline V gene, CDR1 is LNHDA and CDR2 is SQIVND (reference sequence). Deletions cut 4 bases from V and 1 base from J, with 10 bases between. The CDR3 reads CASSTWERNTEAFF. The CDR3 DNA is TGTGCCAGTAGTACGTGGGAGAGGAACACTGAAGCTTTCTTT.

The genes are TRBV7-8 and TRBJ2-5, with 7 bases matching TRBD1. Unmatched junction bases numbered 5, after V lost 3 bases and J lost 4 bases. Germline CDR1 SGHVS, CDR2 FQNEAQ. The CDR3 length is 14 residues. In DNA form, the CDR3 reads TGTGCCAGCAGCTTTGACAAGGGGGCAGAGACCCAGTACTTC. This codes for CASSFDKGAETQYF.

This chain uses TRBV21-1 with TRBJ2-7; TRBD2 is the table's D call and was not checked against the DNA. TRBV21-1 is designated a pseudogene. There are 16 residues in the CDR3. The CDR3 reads CASSSTSKRSSYEQYF. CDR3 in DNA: TGTGCCAGCAGCTCCACATCGAAGCGGAGCTCCTACGAGCAGTACTTC.

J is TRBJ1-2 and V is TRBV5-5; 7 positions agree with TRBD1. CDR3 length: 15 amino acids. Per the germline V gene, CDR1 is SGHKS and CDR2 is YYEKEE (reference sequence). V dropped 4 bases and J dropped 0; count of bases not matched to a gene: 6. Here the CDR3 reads CASSPGTATNYGYTF. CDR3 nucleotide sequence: TGTGCCAGCAGCCCAGGGACAGCGACTAACTATGGCTACACCTTC. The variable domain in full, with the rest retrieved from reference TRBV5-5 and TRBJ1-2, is DAGVTQSPTHLIKTRGQQVTLRCSPISGHKSVSWYQQVLGQGPQFIFQYYEKEERGRGNFPDRFSARQFPNYSSELNVNALLLGDSALYLCASSPGTATNYGYTFGSGTRLTVV.

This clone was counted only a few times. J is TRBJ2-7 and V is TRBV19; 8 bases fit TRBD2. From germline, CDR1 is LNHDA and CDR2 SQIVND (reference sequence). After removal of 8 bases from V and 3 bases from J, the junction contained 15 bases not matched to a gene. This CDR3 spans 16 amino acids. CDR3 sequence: CASPYLAGTRDYEQYF. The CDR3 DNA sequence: TGTGCCAGTCCCTATCTTGCCGGGACTAGGGACTACGAGCAGTACTTC.

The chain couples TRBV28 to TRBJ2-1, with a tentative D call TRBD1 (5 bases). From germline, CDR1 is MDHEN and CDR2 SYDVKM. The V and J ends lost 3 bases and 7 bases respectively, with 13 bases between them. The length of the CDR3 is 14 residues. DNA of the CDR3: TGTGCCAGCAGTTTTTCGTGGGCAGGGAATGAGCAGTTCTTC. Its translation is CASSFSWAGNEQFF.

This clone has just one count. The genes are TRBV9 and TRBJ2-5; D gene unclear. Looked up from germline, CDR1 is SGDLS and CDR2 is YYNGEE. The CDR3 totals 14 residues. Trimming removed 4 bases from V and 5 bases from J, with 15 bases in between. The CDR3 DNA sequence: TGTGCCAGCAGCCTGTCCGTGGGCTATGAGACCCAGTACTTC. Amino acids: CASSLSVGYETQYF. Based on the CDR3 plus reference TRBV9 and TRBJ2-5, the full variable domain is DSGVTQTPKHLITATGQRVTLRCSPRSGDLSVYWYQQSLDQGLQFLIQYYNGEERAKGNILERFSAQQFPDLHSELNLSSLELGDSALYFCASSLSVGYETQYFGPGTRLLVL.

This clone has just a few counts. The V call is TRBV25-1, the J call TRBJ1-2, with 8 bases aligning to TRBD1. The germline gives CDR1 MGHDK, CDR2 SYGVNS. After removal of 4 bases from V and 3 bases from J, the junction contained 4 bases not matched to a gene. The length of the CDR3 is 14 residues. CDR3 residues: CASSVTGEHYGYTF. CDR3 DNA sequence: TGTGCCAGCAGTGTGACAGGGGAACACTATGGCTACACCTTC.

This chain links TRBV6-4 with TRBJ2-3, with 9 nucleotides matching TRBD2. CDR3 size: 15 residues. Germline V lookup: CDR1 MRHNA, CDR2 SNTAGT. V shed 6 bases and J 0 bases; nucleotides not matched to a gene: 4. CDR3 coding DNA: TGTGCCAGCAGCCCGACTAGCGGTAGCACAGATACGCAGTATTTT. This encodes CASSPTSGSTDTQYF.

The CDR3 DNA is TGCGCCAGTTCGACTGAGTCCAGCACAGATACGCAGTATTTT. Protein product: CASSTESSTDTQYF. The genes are TRBV4-1 and TRBJ2-3; D is uncertain. The CDR3 totals 14 residues. Trimming shortened V by 9 bases and J by 0 bases, and 13 bases separated the two germline ends. The germline V gene encodes CDR1 MGHRA and CDR2 YSYEKL.

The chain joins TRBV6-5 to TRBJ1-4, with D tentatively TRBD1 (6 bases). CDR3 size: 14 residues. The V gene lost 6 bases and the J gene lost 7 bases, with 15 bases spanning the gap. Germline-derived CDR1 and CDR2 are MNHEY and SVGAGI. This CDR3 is CASSNREYGEKLFF. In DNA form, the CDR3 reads TGTGCCAGCAGCAACAGGGAGTACGGTGAAAAACTGTTTTTT.